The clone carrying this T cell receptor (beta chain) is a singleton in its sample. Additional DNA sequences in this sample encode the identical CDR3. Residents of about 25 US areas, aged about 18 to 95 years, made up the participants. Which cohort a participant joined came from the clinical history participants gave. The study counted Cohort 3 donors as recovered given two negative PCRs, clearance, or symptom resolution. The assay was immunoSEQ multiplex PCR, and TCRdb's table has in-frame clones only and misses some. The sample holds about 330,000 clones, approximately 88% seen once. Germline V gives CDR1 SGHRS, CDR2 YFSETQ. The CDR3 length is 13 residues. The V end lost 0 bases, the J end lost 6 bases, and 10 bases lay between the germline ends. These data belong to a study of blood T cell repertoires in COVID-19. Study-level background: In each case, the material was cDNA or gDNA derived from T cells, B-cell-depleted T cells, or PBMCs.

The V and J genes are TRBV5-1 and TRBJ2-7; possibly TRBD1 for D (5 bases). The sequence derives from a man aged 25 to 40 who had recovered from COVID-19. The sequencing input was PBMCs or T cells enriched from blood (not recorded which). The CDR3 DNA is TGCGCCAGCAGCTTGGGCCAGGGTGGCGAGCAGTACTTC. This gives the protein CASSLGQGGEQYF.